The rows below give T cell receptor beta chains drawn from one sample of a study of blood T cell repertoires in COVID-19. Assay: immunoSEQ multiplex PCR; the TCRdb copy retains only in-frame clones and omits some. The sample shows over 150,000 clones, approximately 87% of them seen only once. The sequenced sample was peripheral blood. These TCRs come from a woman aged 18 to 35 who had recovered from COVID-19. Both conserved end residues are part of each CDR3. D genes are given only for firm matches. The size entry is marked missing in some rows and otherwise reads once, few, many or a size class.

TRBJ2-5,-,-,TRBV24-1,TGTGCCACCAGTGGGGCAGGGCAAGGGGCAGAGACCCAGTACTTC,CATSGAGQGAETQYF
TRBJ2-6,-,TRBD1,TRBV7-2,TGTGCCAGCAGCTTGACTTACCGGGACAGAAATTCTGGGGCCAACGTCCTGACTTTC,CASSLTYRDRNSGANVLTF
TRBJ2-7,-,TRBD1,TRBV19,TGTGCCAGTAGTTTGACAGGGGGCAGCTACGAGCAGTACTTC,CASSLTGGSYEQYF
TRBJ1-1,-,-,TRBV21-1,TGTGCCAGCAGCCCACATGAGGGGGGGAAGAACACTGAAGCTTTCTTT,CASSPHEGGKNTEAFF
TRBJ1-1,-,-,TRBV19,TGTGCCAGTAAGGGCCGAATAGGGGGGAACACTGAAGCTTTCTTT,CASKGRIGGNTEAFF
TRBJ2-7,-,-,TRBV5-1,TGCGCCAGCAGCTTGGACGGGGACGAGCAGTACTTC,CASSLDGDEQYF
TRBJ2-1,-,-,TRBV9,TGTGCCAGCAGCGTCGGACTGGACAGATTAGTTTACAATGAGCAGTTCTTC,CASSVGLDRLVYNEQFF
TRBJ2-3,-,-,TRBV7-3,TGTGCCAGCAGGACGGGAGCTGCCGATACGCAGTATTTT,CASRTGAADTQYF
TRBJ1-3,-,-,TRBV2,TGTGCCAGCAGCAGAGGACAGCCTGGAAACACCATATATTTT,CASSRGQPGNTIYF
TRBJ1-2,once,-,TRBV20-1,TGCAGTGCTAGTACAGATCCTCATTATGGCTACACCTTC,CSASTDPHYGYTF
TRBJ2-7,-,-,TRBV7-2,TGTGCCAGCAGCCCCGCCGACTTCTACTACGAGCAGTACTTC,CASSPADFYYEQYF
TRBJ1-5,-,TRBD1,TRBV7-2,TGTGCCAGCAGCCAAAGGACAGGGAGACAGCCCCAGCATTTT,CASSQRTGRQPQHF
TRBJ2-5,few,-,TRBV7-9,TGTGCCAGCAGCTTAGCAGGGGCTGAGACCCAGTACTTC,CASSLAGAETQYF
TRBJ2-1,-,-,TRBV16,TGTGCCAGCAGCCAATCGCTGGGCAGGGACTCCTACAATGAGCAGTTCTTC,CASSQSLGRDSYNEQFF
TRBJ1-2,-,TRBD1,TRBV19,TGTGCCAGTAGTATGGACAGGTCAGGATATGGCTACACCTTC,CASSMDRSGYGYTF
TRBJ1-4,-,-,TRBV7-9,TGTGCCAGCAGCCCAAATCGGGGGGCGGAGGAAAAACTGTTTTTT,CASSPNRGAEEKLFF
TRBJ1-1,-,-,TRBV11-2,TGTGCCAGCAGCTTAGATCGGACAAGGATAAACACTGAAGCTTTCTTT,CASSLDRTRINTEAFF
TRBJ1-2,-,-,TRBV30,TGTGCCTCCAATGGGGAGGGTTCTAACTATGGCTACACCTTC,CASNGEGSNYGYTF
TRBJ1-6,-,TRBD1,TRBV7-9,TGTGCCAGCTCATGGGACAGGGGAGTTTCACCCCTCCACTTT,CASSWDRGVSPLHF
TRBJ1-2,-,TRBD1,TRBV27,TGTGCCAGCAGTGGGGACAGGGGGTTCGGTGGCTACACCTTC,CASSGDRGFGGYTF
TRBJ1-5,-,TRBD1,TRBV5-6,TGTGCCAGCAGCTTGGCCCTTACAGGGGGAAGTCAGCCCCAGCATTTT,CASSLALTGGSQPQHF
TRBJ2-3,-,TRBD2,TRBV18,TGTGCCAGCTCACCGGTCCTAGCGGGGGAGTCAGATACGCAGTATTTT,CASSPVLAGESDTQYF
TRBJ1-4,once,-,TRBV4-1,TGCGCCAGCAGCCTTTACAGGGCTAATAATGAAAAACTGTTTTTT,CASSLYRANNEKLFF
TRBJ2-2,-,TRBD1,TRBV5-8,TGTGCCAGCAGCACCGGACAGGGATTACCCGGGGAGCTGTTTTTT,CASSTGQGLPGELFF
TRBJ1-6,-,TRBD1,TRBV3-1/TRBV3-2,TGTGCCAGCACGATACAGGGGAAGGGTAATTCACCCCTCCACTTT,CASTIQGKGNSPLHF
TRBJ1-3,-,TRBD1,TRBV4-3,TGCGCCAGCAGCTCCGGGACAGGGGCTGGAAACACCATATATTTT,CASSSGTGAGNTIYF
TRBJ1-3,-,-,TRBV7-2,TGTGCCAGCAGCTCCCCTCGACAGGGAAACACCATATATTTT,CASSSPRQGNTIYF
TRBJ1-1,-,-,TRBV5-5,TGTGCCAGCAGCCCCGGAGGGTTAACTGAAAGATTAAAAGGGAACACTGAAGCTTTCTTT,CASSPGGLTERLKGNTEAFF
TRBJ1-2,-,TRBD1,TRBV6-4,TGTGCCAGCAGCCCTCGACAGGGGAAAGGTGGCTACACCTTC,CASSPRQGKGGYTF
TRBJ1-1,once,-,TRBV4-1,TGCGCCAGCAGCCAAGATAGTAGTGGGCGGGTCTTTGGGAACACTGAAGCTTTCTTT,CASSQDSSGRVFGNTEAFF
TRBJ2-2,-,-,TRBV7-8,TGTGCCAGCAGTTGGACGGGATCGAACACCGGGGAGCTGTTTTTT,CASSWTGSNTGELFF
TRBJ1-3,-,-,TRBV7-6,TGTGCCAGCAGCGAGGACAGATCCTCTGGAAACACCATATATTTT,CASSEDRSSGNTIYF
TRBJ1-4,-,TRBD1,TRBV6-5,TGTGCCAGCAGGACCGGGACAGAGAATGAAAAACTGTTTTTT,CASRTGTENEKLFF
TRBJ1-5,-,-,TRBV7-9,TGTGCCAGCAGCTTAAATCAGGGTGGTCAGCCCCAGCATTTT,CASSLNQGGQPQHF
TRBJ1-1,few,TRBD1,TRBV7-8,TGTGCCAGCAGCCGAGGACAGGGCCTACGCATTAACACTGAAGCTTTCTTT,CASSRGQGLRINTEAFF
TRBJ2-7,-,-,TRBV10-3,TGTGCCATCAGGGTCGGTGGGCCAGCCTACGAGCAGTACTTC,CAIRVGGPAYEQYF
TRBJ1-2,-,TRBD1,TRBV14,TGTGCCAGCAGGTTGACAGGGGCTAACTATGGCTACACCTTC,CASRLTGANYGYTF
TRBJ2-3,few,TRBD2,TRBV9,TGTGCCAGCAGCGACTATAGCGGGACAGATACGCAGTATTTT,CASSDYSGTDTQYF
TRBJ2-2,-,TRBD2,TRBV7-8,TGTGCCAGCAGCTTAGGTGGGAGGGCCGTCACCGGGGAGCTGTTTTTT,CASSLGGRAVTGELFF
TRBJ2-1,-,TRBD2,TRBV7-2,TGTGCCAGCAGCTCCCATAGCGGGGGGGCCTACAATGAGCAGTTCTTC,CASSSHSGGAYNEQFF
TRBJ1-1,-,-,TRBV25-1,TGTGCCAGCAGTGAGATGGGCCCGAACACTGAAGCTTTCTTT,CASSEMGPNTEAFF
TRBJ2-4,-,-,TRBV5-1,TGCGCCAGCAGCTTGGCCCCTGTAGACATTCAGTACTTC,CASSLAPVDIQYF
TRBJ1-1,-,TRBD1,TRBV3-1/TRBV3-2,TGTGCCAGCAGCCAAAGGAGGGGGCCTGAAGCTTTCTTT,CASSQRRGPEAFF